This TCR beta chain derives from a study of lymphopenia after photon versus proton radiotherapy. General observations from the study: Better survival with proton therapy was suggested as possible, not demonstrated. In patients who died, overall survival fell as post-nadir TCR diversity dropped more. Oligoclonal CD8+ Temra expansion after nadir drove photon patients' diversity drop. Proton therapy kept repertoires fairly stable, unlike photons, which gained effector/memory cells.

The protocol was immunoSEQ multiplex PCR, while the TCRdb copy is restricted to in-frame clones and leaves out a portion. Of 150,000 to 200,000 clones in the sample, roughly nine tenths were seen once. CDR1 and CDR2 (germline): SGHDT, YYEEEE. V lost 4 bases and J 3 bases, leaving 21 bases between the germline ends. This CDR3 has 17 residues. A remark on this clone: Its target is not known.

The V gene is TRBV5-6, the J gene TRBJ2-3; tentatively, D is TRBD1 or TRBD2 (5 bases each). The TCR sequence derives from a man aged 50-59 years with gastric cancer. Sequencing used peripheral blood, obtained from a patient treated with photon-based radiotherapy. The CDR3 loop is CASSPNHFGGRTDTQYF. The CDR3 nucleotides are TGTGCCAGCAGCCCCAACCATTTTGGGGGAAGAACAGATACGCAGTATTTT.